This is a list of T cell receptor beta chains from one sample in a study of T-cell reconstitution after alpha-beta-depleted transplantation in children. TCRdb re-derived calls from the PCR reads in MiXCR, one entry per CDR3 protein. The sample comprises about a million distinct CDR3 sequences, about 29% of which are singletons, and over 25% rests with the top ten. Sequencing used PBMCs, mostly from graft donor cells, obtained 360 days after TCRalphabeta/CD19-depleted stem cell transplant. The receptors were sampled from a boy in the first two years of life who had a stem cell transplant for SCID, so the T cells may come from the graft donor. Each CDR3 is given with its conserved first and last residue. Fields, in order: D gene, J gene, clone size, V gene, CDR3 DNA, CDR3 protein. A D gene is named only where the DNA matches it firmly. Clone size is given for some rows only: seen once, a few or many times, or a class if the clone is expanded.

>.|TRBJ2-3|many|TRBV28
TGTGCCAGCAGTTCCGGAGGAATCACAGATACGCAGTATTTT
CASSSGGITDTQYF
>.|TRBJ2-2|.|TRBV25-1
TGTGCCAGCAGTCCCGCGGGAAGGCCCTCGAACACCGGGGAGCTGTTTTTT
CASSPAGRPSNTGELFF
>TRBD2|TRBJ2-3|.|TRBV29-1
TGCAGCGCTGGGTTCGAGCGGGGATCTAGCACAGATACGCAGTATTTT
CSAGFERGSSTDTQYF
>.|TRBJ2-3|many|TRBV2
TGTGCCAGCGAAGGGACAATTCAGTATTTT
CASEGTIQYF
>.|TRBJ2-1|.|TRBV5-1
TGCGCCAGCAGCTTGGAATCCGGGGGTACCTACAATGAGCAGTTCTTC
CASSLESGGTYNEQFF
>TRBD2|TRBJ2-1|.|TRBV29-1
TGCAGCGCCCAAACCCAGCGGGGGCCATACAATGAGCAGTTCTTC
CSAQTQRGPYNEQFF
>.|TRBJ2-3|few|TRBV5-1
TGCGCCAGCAGCTTAGGTCGGATTGGCATGGATACGCAGTATTTT
CASSLGRIGMDTQYF
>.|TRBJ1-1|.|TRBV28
TGTGCCAGCAGTTTAGCAGGGGAAACTGAAGCTTTCTTT
CASSLAGETEAFF
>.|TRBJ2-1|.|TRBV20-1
TGCAGTGCTAGCTCGACCCTTTCGAGCTCCTACAATGAGCAGTTCTTC
CSASSTLSSSYNEQFF
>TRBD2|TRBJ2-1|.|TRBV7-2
TGTGCCAGCAGCTTAGAGTCTAGCGGGACAGAGCAGTTCTTC
CASSLESSGTEQFF
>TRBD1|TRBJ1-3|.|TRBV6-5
TGTGCCAGCAGTTACTCGGAAGACAGGGGAGACACCATATATTTT
CASSYSEDRGDTIYF
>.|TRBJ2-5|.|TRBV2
TGTGCCAGCAGTGACAACGGCGGGCCTGAAGGAGAGACCCAGTACTTC
CASSDNGGPEGETQYF
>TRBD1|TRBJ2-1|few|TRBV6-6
TGTGCCAGCAGTCAAACAGGGGATGAGCAGTTCTTC
CASSQTGDEQFF
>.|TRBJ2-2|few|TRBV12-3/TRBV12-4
TGTGCCAGCAGCCGCACAGGATTGGGGTCCACCGGGGAGCTGTTTTTT
CASSRTGLGSTGELFF
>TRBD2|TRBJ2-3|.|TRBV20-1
TGCAGTGCTAGCGGGGGGGCTGTAGATACGCAGTATTTT
CSASGGAVDTQYF
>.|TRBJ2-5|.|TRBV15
TGTGCCACCAGCAGAGGGGAAGCAGGGGTCCAAGAGACCCAGTACTTC
CATSRGEAGVQETQYF
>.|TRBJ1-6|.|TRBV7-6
TGTGCCAGCACCCTTCGAGTCTCAAGCCCCGTCTCCTATAATTCACCCCTCCACTTT
CASTLRVSSPVSYNSPLHF
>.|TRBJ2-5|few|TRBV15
TGTGCCACCAGCAGTCCCCGGGGATCAGGGACCCAGTACTTC
CATSSPRGSGTQYF
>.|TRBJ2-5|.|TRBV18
TGTGCCAGCTCACCAACTCGGGAGACCCAGTACTTC
CASSPTRETQYF
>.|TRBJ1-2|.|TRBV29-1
TGCAGCGTTGGTGGGCTACCTTATGGCTACACCTTC
CSVGGLPYGYTF
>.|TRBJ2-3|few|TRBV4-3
TGCGCCAGCAGCCAAGCGGGCGACCCCACAGATACGCAGTATTTT
CASSQAGDPTDTQYF
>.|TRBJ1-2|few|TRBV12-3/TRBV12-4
TGTGCCAGCAGTTTCGGGTACTATGGCTACACCTTC
CASSFGYYGYTF
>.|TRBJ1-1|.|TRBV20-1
TGCAGTGCTGGGCGGGACACTGAAGCTTTCTTT
CSAGRDTEAFF
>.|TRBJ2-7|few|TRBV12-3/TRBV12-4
TGTGCCAGCAGCTTACCGGGACGGAGCTCCTACGAGCAGTACTTC
CASSLPGRSSYEQYF
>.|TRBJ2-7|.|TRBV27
TGTGCCAGCAGTGACCTGGACAGCTACGAGCAGTACTTC
CASSDLDSYEQYF
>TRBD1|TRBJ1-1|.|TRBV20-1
TGCAGTGCTTTTGACAGGGAAGGTGAGGCTTTCTTT
CSAFDREGEAFF
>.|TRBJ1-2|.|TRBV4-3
TGCGCCAGCAGCCAAGGTCTCGGGACTAACTATGGCTACACCTTC
CASSQGLGTNYGYTF
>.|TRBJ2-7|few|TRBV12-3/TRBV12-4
TGTGCCAGCAGTTTGGGGACAAGGGACGGCGAGCAGTACTTC
CASSLGTRDGEQYF
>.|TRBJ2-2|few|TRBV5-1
TGCGCCAGCAGCCTACGCTCGGACATCCCCGGGGAGCTGTTTTTT
CASSLRSDIPGELFF
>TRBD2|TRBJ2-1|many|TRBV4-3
TGCGCCAGCAGTCCCGGGACTAGCATAGATGAGCAGTTCTTC
CASSPGTSIDEQFF
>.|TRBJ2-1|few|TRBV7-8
TGTGCCAGCAGCTTAGTTCCGAGGCGGAGCTCCTACAATGAGCAGTTCTTC
CASSLVPRRSSYNEQFF
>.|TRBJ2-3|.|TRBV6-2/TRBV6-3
TGTGCCAGCATGCGGCCTCCAGATACGCAGTATTTT
CASMRPPDTQYF
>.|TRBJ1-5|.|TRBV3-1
TGTGCCAGCAGCCGGGAACCCGCGGGGCCCAATCAGCCCCAGCATTTT
CASSREPAGPNQPQHF
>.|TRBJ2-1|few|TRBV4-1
TGCGCCAGCAGCCAAATGGGACCGGGAAACAGGGTTTTTACCTACAATGAGCAGTTCTTC
CASSQMGPGNRVFTYNEQFF
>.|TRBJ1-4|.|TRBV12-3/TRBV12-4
TGTGCCAGCAGTTTCGGCGATTCAACTAATGAAAAACTGTTTTTT
CASSFGDSTNEKLFF
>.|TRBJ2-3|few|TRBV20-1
TGCAGTGCCCGTGGGGGGCCCGATACCCGGATAAGCACAGATACGCAGTATTTT
CSARGGPDTRISTDTQYF
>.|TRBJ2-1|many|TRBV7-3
TGTGCCAGCAGCCCCGGGGGCCAGAATGAGCAGTTCTTC
CASSPGGQNEQFF
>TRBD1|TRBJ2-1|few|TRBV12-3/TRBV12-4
TGTGCCAGCAGTCCCGAGGGACAGCACTTCTACAATGAGCAGTTCTTC
CASSPEGQHFYNEQFF
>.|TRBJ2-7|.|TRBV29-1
TGCAGCGTTGAAGACGGAAGGGATTACGAGCAGTACTTC
CSVEDGRDYEQYF
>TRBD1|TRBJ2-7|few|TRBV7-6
TGTGCCAGCAGCATCACAGGGGGCGCATCCGAGCAGTACTTC
CASSITGGASEQYF